The source of this T cell receptor (beta chain) is a study of T-cell reconstitution after alpha-beta-depleted transplantation in children. Study-wide points: It was newly produced T cells that mostly accounted for T-cell counts and diversity one year after transplant. At day 60, the high TCRbeta diversity found in some patients originated from recipient T cells and thymic progenitors that had survived. At around two months after transplant, the alpha-beta T cells were reportedly derived from several hundred expanded clones that came from non-depleted graft cells.

Library preparation (for TCRbeta) was performed with unique molecular identifiers. TCRdb redid the calling of the PCR reads with MiXCR, one entry per CDR3 protein. The sample lists a few hundred thousand distinct CDR3 sequences; about 25% were seen once. This clonotype occurred once. The antigen is undetermined. This sequence was found in a girl aged 2-10 years with Fanconi anemia, due to receive a stem cell transplant. The sample in question was PBMCs, obtained before TCRalphabeta/CD19-depleted stem cell transplant.

CDR3 sequence (DNA): TGTGCCAGCAAGTACCAAGAGACCCAGTACTTC. Translating it yields CASKYQETQYF. V gene TRBV2 combines with J gene TRBJ2-5; the D is unclear. CDR1 is SNHLY, CDR2 FYNNEI, per germline. Trimming stripped 7 bases from V and 0 bases from J, with 3 bases between. The CDR3 consists of 11 residues.